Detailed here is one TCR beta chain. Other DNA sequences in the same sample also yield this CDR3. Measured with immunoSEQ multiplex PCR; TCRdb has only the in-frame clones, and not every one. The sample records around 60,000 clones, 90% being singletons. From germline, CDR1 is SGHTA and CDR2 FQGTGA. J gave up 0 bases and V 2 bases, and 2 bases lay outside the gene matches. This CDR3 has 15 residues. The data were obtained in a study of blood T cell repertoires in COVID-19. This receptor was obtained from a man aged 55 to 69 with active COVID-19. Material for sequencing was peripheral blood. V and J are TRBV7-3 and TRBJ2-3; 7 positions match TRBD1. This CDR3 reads CASSLAGGSTDTQYF. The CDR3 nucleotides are TGTGCCAGCAGCTTAGCAGGGGGAAGCACAGATACGCAGTATTTT. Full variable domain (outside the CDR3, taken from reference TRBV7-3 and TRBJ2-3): GAGVSQTPSNKVTEKGKYVELRCDPISGHTALYWYRQSLGQGPEFLIYFQGTGAADDSGLPNDRFFAVRPEGSVSTLKIQRTERGDSAVYLCASSLAGGSTDTQYFGPGTRLTVL.